What follows are 18 T cell receptor beta chains derived from one specimen sequenced in a study of spatial heterogeneity in lung cancer (dated by TCRdb to the late 2010s). The full study reports these points: The tumor nonsynonymous mutation count correlated with the number of expanded alpha and beta TCRs within the tumor.

The antigens these receptors bind are not known. Receptors were amplified or captured by 5' RACE. These reads were obtained on a NextSeq 500. TCRdb itself trimmed the public reads at Q25 with fastp, ran MiXCR and retained productive beta chains. Records with the same CDR3 protein are collapsed into one entry carrying the most frequent genes and DNA. This sample comprises 100,000 or so distinct CDR3 sequences, nearly 4.5% of them detected only once. 20% to 25% of the sample is taken by the ten largest. The time point tag for this specimen amounts to: sample taken at primary tumor resection. The sample in question was lung tumor tissue, obtained at surgery. These receptors were taken from a male donor with early-stage non-small cell lung cancer.

This clonotype showed up many times. V gene TRBV28 combines with J gene TRBJ2-5; 10 bases line up with TRBD2. The V gene end was trimmed by 4 bases and the J gene end by 5 bases; junction bases not matched to a gene: 13. Germline V gives CDR1 MDHEN, CDR2 SYDVKM. The CDR3 is made up of 17 amino acids. The CDR3, as DNA: TGTGCCAGCAGTTCCCGAGGTAGCGGGAGGTTGATCGAGACCCAGTACTTC. Translating it yields CASSSRGSGRLIETQYF.

This clonotype was counted ten times or more. This sequence joins TRBV20-1 and TRBJ2-7; D might be TRBD1 or TRBD2, each matching 5 bases. This CDR3 is 14 amino acids long. V was shortened by 3 bases and J by 5 bases, with 17 bases between the two germline ends. Germline values: CDR1 DFQATT, CDR2 SNEGSKA (reference sequence). The CDR3 DNA is TGCAGTGCTAGGTCTACAGAGGGGTTCCACGAGCAGTACTTC. Its protein product is CSARSTEGFHEQYF.

V is TRBV6-5 and J is TRBJ2-5; D uncertain. Trimming took 6 bases from V and 2 from J, leaving 19 bases between them. The CDR3 runs to 16 residues. In germline, CDR1 is MNHEY, CDR2 SVGAGI. Here the CDR3 reads CASRQYPHEFQETQYF. CDR3 DNA sequence: TGTGCCAGCAGACAATACCCACATGAATTTCAAGAGACCCAGTACTTC.

This clonotype was counted ten times or more. The chain combines TRBV5-4 with TRBJ2-7; the D gene is possibly TRBD2 (5 bases). V lost 4 bases and J lost 1, with 18 bases in between. The germline V gene encodes CDR1 SGHNT and CDR2 YYREEE (reference sequence). The CDR3 loop spans 16 amino acids. CDR3 in amino acids: CASSPGLGSASYEQYF. The CDR3 DNA sequence: TGTGCCAGCAGCCCGGGTCTGGGTAGCGCATCCTACGAGCAGTACTTC.

This clonotype was counted ten times or more. This rearrangement joins TRBV4-1 to TRBJ2-4; 16 positions agree with TRBD2. Losses at the gene ends were 5 bases for V and 1 base for J; bases not matched to a gene: 14. Germline V gene sequence: CDR1 MGHRA, CDR2 YSYEKL. The CDR3 totals 21 residues. The CDR3: CASSSSWGLAGGSGAKNIQYF. CDR3 DNA sequence: TGCGCCAGCAGCTCAAGCTGGGGACTAGCGGGAGGGTCGGGGGCCAAAAACATTCAGTACTTC.

This clonotype was observed at least ten times. This chain joins TRBV27 and TRBJ1-1; D gene ambiguous. The V gene's germline CDR1 is MNHEY and CDR2 SMNVEV (reference sequence). There are 15 residues in the CDR3. V gave up 6 bases and J gave up 2 bases, with 16 bases separating them. The CDR3 DNA follows: TGTGCCAGCAGATCCGGACCGCCATCCAACACTGAAGCTTTCTTT. Protein sequence: CASRSGPPSNTEAFF.

This clonotype came up many times. The genes are TRBV27 and TRBJ1-4; no firm D call. V shed 5 bases and J shed 8 bases, with 15 bases lying between them. The CDR3 is 14 residues long. Germline V lookup: CDR1 MNHEY, CDR2 SMNVEV (reference sequence). CDR3 coding DNA: TGTGCCAGCAGTCCGGGGAGAGGAAGGGAAAAACTGTTTTTT. This translates into CASSPGRGREKLFF.

Many counts were recorded for this clonotype. The chain employs TRBV2 and TRBJ2-1, with D uncertain. V lost 6 bases, J lost 10 bases, and 10 bases lay in between. Germline V gives CDR1 SNHLY, CDR2 FYNNEI. The CDR3 sequence is 11 residues long. The CDR3 loop reads CASRMGYEQFF. CDR3 in DNA: TGTGCCAGCAGGATGGGATACGAGCAGTTCTTC.

Many counts were recorded for this clonotype. J is TRBJ1-5 and V is TRBV2; no reliable D call. V lost 5 bases to trimming and J lost 6 bases, with 5 bases between them. Germline V gives CDR1 SNHLY, CDR2 FYNNEI. The CDR3 is made up of 11 amino acids. The CDR3 sequence: CASSIGQPQHF. The DNA for the CDR3 is TGTGCCAGCAGTATCGGTCAGCCCCAGCATTTT.

This clonotype was recorded many times. The rearrangement uses TRBV9 and TRBJ2-1; a weak D match, TRBD2 (6 bases). Germline V gives CDR1 SGDLS, CDR2 YYNGEE. The CDR3 loop spans 15 amino acids. V shed 1 base and J shed 0 bases, with 8 bases lying between them. The CDR3 DNA reads as TGTGCCAGCAGCGTATACGGGAGCTCCTACAATGAGCAGTTCTTC. Protein sequence: CASSVYGSSYNEQFF.

This clonotype was recorded at least ten times. The V call is TRBV28, the J call TRBJ1-2; a possible D gene is TRBD1 (5 bases). CDR3 length equals 15 residues. Germline V gives CDR1 MDHEN, CDR2 SYDVKM. The V and J ends lost 7 bases and 4 bases respectively, with 19 bases between them. CDR3 sequence (DNA): TGTGCCAGCATCGTCCGTCGCGAGGGGCCCTATGGCTACACCTTC. It codes for CASIVRREGPYGYTF.

This clonotype was recorded at least ten times. This chain links TRBV7-9 with TRBJ1-1; D is unclear. The germline CDR1 and CDR2 sequences are SEHNR and FQNEAQ (reference sequence). V lost 6 bases to trimming and J lost 2 bases, with 7 bases between them. There are 12 residues in the CDR3. CDR3 loop: CASRWSNTEAFF. In nucleotides, the CDR3 is TGTGCCAGCAGATGGAGTAACACTGAAGCTTTCTTT. Based on the CDR3 plus reference TRBV7-9 and TRBJ1-1, the full variable domain is DTGVSQNPRHKITKRGQNVTFRCDPISEHNRLYWYRQTLGQGPEFLTYFQNEAQLEKSRLLSDRFSAERPKGSFSTLEIQRTEQGDSAMYLCASRWSNTEAFFGQGTRLTVV.

As regards this clonotype: This may be a read error, as it is one base from a much larger clone. The V gene is TRBV6-1, the J gene TRBJ2-1; TRBD2 might be the D (5 bases). CDR3 length: 16 residues. The germline V gene has CDR1 MNHNS and CDR2 SASEGT. The CDR3, as DNA: TGTGCCAGCAGTGAATGGACCGGGAACTCCTACAATGAGCAGCTCTTC. Translated, it gives CASSEWTGNSYNEQLF.

This clonotype has a count of ten or more. The chain combines TRBV5-1 with TRBJ2-3; a weak D match, TRBD2 (6 bases). The germline CDR1 and CDR2 sequences are SGHRS and YFSETQ. The CDR3 has 14 amino acids. Trimming took off 4 bases at V and 0 bases at J, with 9 bases between the two ends. CDR3 nucleotide sequence: TGCGCCAGCAGCGGGGGGACTAGCACAGATACGCAGTATTTT. Residues: CASSGGTSTDTQYF.

This clonotype was counted at least ten times. The CDR3 is CASSLALAGKQYF. CDR3 sequence (DNA): TGTGCCAGCAGCCTTGCTCTAGCGGGAAAGCAGTACTTC. The rearrangement links TRBV3-1 to TRBJ2-7, with 9 bases identical to TRBD2. The CDR3 runs to 13 residues. The junction had 6 bases not matched to a gene; V was cut back by 4 bases and J by 8 bases. In germline, CDR1 is LGHDT, CDR2 YNNKEL (reference sequence).

This clonotype was observed many times. The V and J genes are TRBV28 and TRBJ2-1, with TRBD2 matching over 8 bases. Trimming at V came to 10 bases and at J to 2 bases, leaving 4 bases not matched to a gene. This CDR3 has 13 amino acids. Per germline, CDR1 MDHEN and CDR2 SYDVKM. The chain's CDR3 is CAIRGRPYNEQFF. CDR3 DNA: TGTGCCATACGCGGGAGGCCCTACAATGAGCAGTTCTTC.

This clonotype was counted many times. V and J are TRBV7-2 and TRBJ2-3, with no clear D. The V gene lost 5 bases and the J gene lost 4 bases, with 22 bases spanning the gap. The V gene's germline CDR1 is SGHTA and CDR2 FQGNSA. The CDR3 consists of 17 residues. The CDR3 here is CASSDGSARPSADTQYF. CDR3 sequence (DNA): TGTGCCAGCAGCGATGGGTCGGCTCGCCCGTCGGCAGATACGCAGTATTTT.

Ten or more counts support this clonotype. The junction departs from germline at one end; a sequencing error may be responsible. The chain carries TRBV7-7 and TRBJ2-2; D unresolved. This CDR3 region has 13 residues. Germline V gives CDR1 SSHAT, CDR2 FNYEAQ (reference sequence). The CDR3 nucleotides read TGTGCTAGCAGCTTGGATCGGACCGGGGAGCTGTTTTTT. Protein product: CASSLDRTGELFF.